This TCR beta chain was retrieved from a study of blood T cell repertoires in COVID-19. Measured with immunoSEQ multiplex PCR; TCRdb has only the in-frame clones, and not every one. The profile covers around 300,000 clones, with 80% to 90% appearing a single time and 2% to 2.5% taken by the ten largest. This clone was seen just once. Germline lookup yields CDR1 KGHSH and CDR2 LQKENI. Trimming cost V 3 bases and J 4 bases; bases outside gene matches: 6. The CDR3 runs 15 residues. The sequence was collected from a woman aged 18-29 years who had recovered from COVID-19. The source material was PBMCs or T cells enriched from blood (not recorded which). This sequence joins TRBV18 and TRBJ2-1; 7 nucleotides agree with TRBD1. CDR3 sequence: CASSPSRGSYNEQFF. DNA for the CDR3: TGTGCCAGCTCACCTTCCAGGGGGTCGTACAATGAGCAGTTCTTC.